This is a list of T cell receptor beta chains from one sample in a study of beta chain features in type 1 diabetes. Clones were sequenced by immunoSEQ multiplex PCR, and TCRdb holds only the in-frame ones, with some missing. This table holds 120,000 to 150,000 clones, less than 15% found once. Sequencing was carried out using central memory CD4+ T cells from blood. These receptors were collected from a man between 18 and 29 years old with type 1 diabetes. CDR3s include the opening cysteine and the closing phenylalanine or tryptophan. The D gene is left open where the match is weak. Only part of the rows carry a size: once, few, many, or a class if the clone is expanded.

TRBJ1-1	.	TRBV28	.	CASIPLGQGNTEAFF	TGTGCCAGCATCCCCCTTGGCCAGGGGAACACTGAAGCTTTCTTT
TRBJ2-5	few	TRBV12-2	.	CASRLTEETQYF	TGTGCAAGTCGCTTAACGGAAGAGACCCAGTACTTC
TRBJ2-5	.	TRBV7-7	TRBD2	CASSSGLAETQYF	TGTGCCAGCAGCTCAGGACTAGCGGAGACCCAGTACTTC
TRBJ2-5	.	TRBV6-6	TRBD1	CASKMTGGETQYF	TGTGCCAGCAAAATGACAGGGGGAGAGACCCAGTACTTC
TRBJ2-4	.	TRBV7-2	.	CASSFDSENIQYF	TGTGCCAGCAGCTTTGACAGCGAAAACATTCAGTACTTC
TRBJ2-3	.	TRBV5-4	.	CASSLGVGMGPDTQYF	TGTGCCAGCAGCTTGGGGGTTGGGATGGGGCCAGATACGCAGTATTTT
TRBJ2-1	many	TRBV6-6	TRBD2	CASSLLTSGYNEQFF	TGTGCCAGCAGCCTCCTGACTAGCGGATACAATGAGCAGTTCTTC
TRBJ1-6	.	TRBV19	.	CASSDSGRSSYNSPLHF	TGTGCCAGTAGTGACTCAGGCAGGAGCTCCTATAATTCACCCCTCCACTTT
TRBJ2-7	.	TRBV25-1	.	CASTPKVGGEHSYEQYF	TGTGCCAGCACCCCCAAGGTGGGGGGCGAACACTCCTACGAGCAGTACTTC
TRBJ1-5	.	TRBV11-3	TRBD1	CASSSGTDSNQPQHF	TGTGCCAGCAGTTCCGGGACAGATAGCAATCAGCCCCAGCATTTT
TRBJ2-3	few	TRBV10-2	.	CASSEVQGDTQYF	TGCGCCAGCAGTGAAGTCCAGGGGGATACGCAGTATTTT
TRBJ2-1	few	TRBV27	.	CASSFGRDFTNNEQFF	TGTGCCAGCAGTTTCGGACGCGACTTTACCAACAATGAGCAGTTCTTC
TRBJ1-1	once	TRBV30	.	CAWMGWTEAFF	TGTGCCTGGATGGGATGGACTGAAGCTTTCTTT
TRBJ2-7	.	TRBV29-1	.	CSVLGQGGYEQYF	TGCAGCGTCCTGGGCCAGGGGGGATACGAGCAGTACTTC